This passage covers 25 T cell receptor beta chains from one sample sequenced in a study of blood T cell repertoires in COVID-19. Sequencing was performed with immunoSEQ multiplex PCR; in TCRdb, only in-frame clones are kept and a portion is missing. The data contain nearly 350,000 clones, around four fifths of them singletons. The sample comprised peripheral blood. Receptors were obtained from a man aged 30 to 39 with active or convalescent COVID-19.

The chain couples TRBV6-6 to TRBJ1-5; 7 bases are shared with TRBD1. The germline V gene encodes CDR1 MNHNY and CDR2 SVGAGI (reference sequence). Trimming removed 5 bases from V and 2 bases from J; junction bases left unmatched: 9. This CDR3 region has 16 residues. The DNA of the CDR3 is TGTGCCAGCAGTCTCTCAGGGACAGAAGGCAATCAGCCCCAGCATTTT. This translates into CASSLSGTEGNQPQHF.

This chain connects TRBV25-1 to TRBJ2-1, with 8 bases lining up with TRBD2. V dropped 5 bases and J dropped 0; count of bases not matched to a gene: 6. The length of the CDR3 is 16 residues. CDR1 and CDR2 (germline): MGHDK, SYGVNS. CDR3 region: CASSKTGTSSYNEQFF. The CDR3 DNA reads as TGTGCCAGCAGTAAAACCGGGACTAGCTCCTACAATGAGCAGTTCTTC. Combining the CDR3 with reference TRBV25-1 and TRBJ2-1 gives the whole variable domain EADIYQTPRYLVIGTGKKITLECSQTMGHDKMYWYQQDPGMELHLIHYSYGVNSTEKGDLSSESTVSRIRTEHFPLTLESARPSHTSQYLCASSKTGTSSYNEQFFGPGTRLTVL.

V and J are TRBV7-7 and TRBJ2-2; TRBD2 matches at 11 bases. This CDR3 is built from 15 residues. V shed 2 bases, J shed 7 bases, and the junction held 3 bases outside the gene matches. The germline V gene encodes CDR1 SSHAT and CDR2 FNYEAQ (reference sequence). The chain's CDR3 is CASSLLAGGVGELFF. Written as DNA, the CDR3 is TGTGCCAGCAGCTTACTAGCGGGGGGAGTCGGGGAGCTGTTTTTT.

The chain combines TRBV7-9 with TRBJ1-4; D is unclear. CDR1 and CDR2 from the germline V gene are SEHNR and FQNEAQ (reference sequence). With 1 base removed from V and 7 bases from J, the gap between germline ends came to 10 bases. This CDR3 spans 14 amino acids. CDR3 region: CASSLVSAVEKLFF. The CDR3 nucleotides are TGTGCCAGCAGCTTAGTTTCGGCGGTTGAAAAACTGTTTTTT. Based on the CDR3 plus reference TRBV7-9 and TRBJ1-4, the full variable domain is DTGVSQNPRHKITKRGQNVTFRCDPISEHNRLYWYRQTLGQGPEFLTYFQNEAQLEKSRLLSDRFSAERPKGSFSTLEIQRTEQGDSAMYLCASSLVSAVEKLFFGSGTQLSVL.

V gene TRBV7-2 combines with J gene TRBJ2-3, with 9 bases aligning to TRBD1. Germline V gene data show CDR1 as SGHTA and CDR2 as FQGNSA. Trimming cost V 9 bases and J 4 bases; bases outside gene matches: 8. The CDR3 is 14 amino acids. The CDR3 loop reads CASTDRGGPDTQYF. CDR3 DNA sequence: TGTGCCAGTACAGACAGGGGGGGTCCAGATACGCAGTATTTT.

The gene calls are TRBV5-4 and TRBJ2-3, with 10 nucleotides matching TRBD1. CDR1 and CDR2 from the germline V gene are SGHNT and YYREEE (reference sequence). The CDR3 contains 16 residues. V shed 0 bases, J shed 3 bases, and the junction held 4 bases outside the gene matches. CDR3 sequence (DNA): TGTGCCAGCAGCTTGGCCTGGACAGGGGGAACAGATACGCAGTATTTT. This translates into CASSLAWTGGTDTQYF.

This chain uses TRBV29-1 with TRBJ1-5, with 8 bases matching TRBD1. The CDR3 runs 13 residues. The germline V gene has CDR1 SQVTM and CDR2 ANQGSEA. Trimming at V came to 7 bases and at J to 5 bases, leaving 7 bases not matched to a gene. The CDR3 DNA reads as TGCAGCGCCGGAGGACAGGGTGATCAGCCCCAGCATTTT. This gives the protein CSAGGQGDQPQHF.

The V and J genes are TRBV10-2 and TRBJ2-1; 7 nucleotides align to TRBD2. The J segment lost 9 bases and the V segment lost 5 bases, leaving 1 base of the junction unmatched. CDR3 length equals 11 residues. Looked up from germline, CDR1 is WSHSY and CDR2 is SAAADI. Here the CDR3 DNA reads TGCGCCAGCAGTTTAGCGGGTGAGCAGTTCTTC. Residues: CASSLAGEQFF.

The CDR3 DNA sequence: TGTGCCAGCAGCCCCGGGACATCCTCCTACGAGCAGTACTTC. Translating gives CASSPGTSSYEQYF. The J gene is TRBJ2-7, the V gene TRBV7-2; D may be TRBD1 (6 bases). V shed 5 bases and J shed 0 bases, with 11 bases lying between them. In germline, CDR1 is SGHTA, CDR2 FQGNSA. This CDR3 spans 14 amino acids.

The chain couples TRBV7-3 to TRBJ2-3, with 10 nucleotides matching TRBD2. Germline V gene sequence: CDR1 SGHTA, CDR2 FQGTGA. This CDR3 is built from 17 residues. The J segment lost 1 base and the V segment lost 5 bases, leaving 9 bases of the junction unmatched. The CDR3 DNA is TGTGCCAGCAGCCCCCTAGCGGGAGTTTCGGGCACAGATACGCAGTATTTT. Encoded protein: CASSPLAGVSGTDTQYF.

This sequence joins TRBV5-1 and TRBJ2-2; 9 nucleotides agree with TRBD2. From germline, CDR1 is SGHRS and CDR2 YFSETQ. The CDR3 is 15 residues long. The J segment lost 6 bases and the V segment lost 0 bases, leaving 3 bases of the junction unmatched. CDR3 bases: TGCGCCAGCAGCTTGGTACTAGCGGGTGCCGGGGAGCTGTTTTTT. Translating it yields CASSLVLAGAGELFF.

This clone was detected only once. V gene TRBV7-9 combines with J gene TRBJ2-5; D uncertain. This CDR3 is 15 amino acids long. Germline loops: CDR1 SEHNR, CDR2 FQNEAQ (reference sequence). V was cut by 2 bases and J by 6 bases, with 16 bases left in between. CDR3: CASSLSRPNLQTQYF. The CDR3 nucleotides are TGTGCCAGCAGCTTATCACGTCCAAACTTGCAGACCCAGTACTTC.

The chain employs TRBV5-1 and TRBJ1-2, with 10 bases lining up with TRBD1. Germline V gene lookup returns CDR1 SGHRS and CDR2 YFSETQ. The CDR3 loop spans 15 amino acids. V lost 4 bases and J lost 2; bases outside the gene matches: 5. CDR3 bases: TGCGCCAGCAGCCCGGGACAGGGGCTGAACTATGGCTACACCTTC. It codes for CASSPGQGLNYGYTF.

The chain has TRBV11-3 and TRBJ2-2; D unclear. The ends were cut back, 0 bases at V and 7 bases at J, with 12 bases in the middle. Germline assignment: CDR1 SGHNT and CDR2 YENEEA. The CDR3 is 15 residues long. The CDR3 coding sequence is TGTGCCAGCAGCTTAGATGGAGCAGTAAGCGGGGAGCTGTTTTTT. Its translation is CASSLDGAVSGELFF.

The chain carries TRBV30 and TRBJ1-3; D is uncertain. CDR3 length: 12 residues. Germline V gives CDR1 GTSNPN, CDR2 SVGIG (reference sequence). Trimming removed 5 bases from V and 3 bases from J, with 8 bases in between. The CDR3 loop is CAWVEVGNTIYF. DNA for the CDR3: TGTGCCTGGGTGGAGGTTGGAAACACCATATATTTT.

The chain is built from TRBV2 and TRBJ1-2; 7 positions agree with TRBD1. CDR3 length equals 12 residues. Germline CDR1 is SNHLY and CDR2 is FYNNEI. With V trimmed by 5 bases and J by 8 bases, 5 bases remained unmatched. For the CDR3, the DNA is TGTGCCAGCAGTCGGACAGGAGAGGGCTACACCTTC. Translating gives CASSRTGEGYTF.

As DNA, the CDR3 is TGTGCCTGGAGAAACCCAGGGCTCTCAATCATGAACACTGAAGCTTTCTTT. It yields the protein CAWRNPGLSIMNTEAFF. This rearrangement joins TRBV30 to TRBJ1-1, with D possibly matching TRBD1 (5 bases). V was trimmed by 3 bases and J by 0 bases, leaving 20 bases between them. Looked up from germline, CDR1 is GTSNPN and CDR2 is SVGIG (reference sequence). The CDR3 length is 17 residues.

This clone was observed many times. The CDR3 coding sequence is TGTGCCAGCACCCGAGACAGATACAATCAGCCCCAGCATTTT. It is translated as CASTRDRYNQPQHF. This rearrangement joins TRBV6-6 to TRBJ1-5; D may be TRBD1 (5 bases). Between the trimmed V and J ends, which lost 7 bases and 3 bases, there was a span of 13 bases. Germline V gives CDR1 MNHNY, CDR2 SVGAGI (reference sequence). This CDR3 region has 14 residues.

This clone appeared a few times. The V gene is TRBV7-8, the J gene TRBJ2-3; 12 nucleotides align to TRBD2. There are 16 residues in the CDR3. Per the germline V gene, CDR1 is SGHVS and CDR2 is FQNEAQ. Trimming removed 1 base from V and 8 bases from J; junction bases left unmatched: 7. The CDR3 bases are TGTGCCAGCAGCTTAGTGGCTAGCGGGGGGGCCGGTACGCAGTATTTT. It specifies CASSLVASGGAGTQYF.

The DNA of the CDR3 is TGTGCCAGCAGTCCAGGGTGGGACAGATACGAGCAGTACTTC. Translation gives CASSPGWDRYEQYF. The chain is built from TRBV6-5 and TRBJ2-7; the match to TRBD1 covers 7 bases. The trim removed 5 bases at V and 4 bases at J, leaving 8 bases unmatched. Germline values: CDR1 MNHEY, CDR2 SVGAGI. The CDR3 totals 14 residues.

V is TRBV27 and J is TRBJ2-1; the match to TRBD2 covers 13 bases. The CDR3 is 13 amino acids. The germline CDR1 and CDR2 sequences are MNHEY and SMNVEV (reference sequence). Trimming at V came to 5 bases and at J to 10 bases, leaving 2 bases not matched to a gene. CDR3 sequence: CASSPTSGREQFF. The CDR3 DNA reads TGTGCCAGCAGTCCGACTAGCGGGAGGGAGCAGTTCTTC.

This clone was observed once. This CDR3 reads CASSEESFPYEQYF. In nucleotides, the CDR3 is TGTGCCAGCAGCGAAGAGAGTTTTCCCTACGAGCAGTACTTC. The chain carries TRBV6-6 and TRBJ2-7; D is ambiguous. In germline, CDR1 is MNHNY, CDR2 SVGAGI (reference sequence). Trimming removed 6 bases from V and 2 bases from J, with 14 bases in between. The CDR3 loop spans 14 amino acids.

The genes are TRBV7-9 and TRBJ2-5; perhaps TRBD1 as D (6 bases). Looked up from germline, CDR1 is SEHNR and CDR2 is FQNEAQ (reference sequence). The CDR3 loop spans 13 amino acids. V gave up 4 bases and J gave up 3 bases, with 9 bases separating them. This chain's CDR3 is CASSSNREETQYF. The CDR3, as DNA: TGTGCCAGCAGCTCCAACAGGGAAGAGACCCAGTACTTC.

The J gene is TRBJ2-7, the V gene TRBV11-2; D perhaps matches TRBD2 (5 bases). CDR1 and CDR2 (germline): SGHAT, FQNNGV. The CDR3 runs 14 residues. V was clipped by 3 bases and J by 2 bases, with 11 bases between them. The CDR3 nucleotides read TGTGCCAGCAGCTTTCAGGACTGGGCCTACGAGCAGTACTTC. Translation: CASSFQDWAYEQYF.

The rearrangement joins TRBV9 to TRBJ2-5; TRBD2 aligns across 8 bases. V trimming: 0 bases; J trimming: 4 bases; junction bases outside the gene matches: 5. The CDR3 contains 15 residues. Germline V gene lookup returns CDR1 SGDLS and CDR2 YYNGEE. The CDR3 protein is CASSVEGLAGETQYF. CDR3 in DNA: TGTGCCAGCAGCGTAGAAGGGCTAGCGGGAGAGACCCAGTACTTC.